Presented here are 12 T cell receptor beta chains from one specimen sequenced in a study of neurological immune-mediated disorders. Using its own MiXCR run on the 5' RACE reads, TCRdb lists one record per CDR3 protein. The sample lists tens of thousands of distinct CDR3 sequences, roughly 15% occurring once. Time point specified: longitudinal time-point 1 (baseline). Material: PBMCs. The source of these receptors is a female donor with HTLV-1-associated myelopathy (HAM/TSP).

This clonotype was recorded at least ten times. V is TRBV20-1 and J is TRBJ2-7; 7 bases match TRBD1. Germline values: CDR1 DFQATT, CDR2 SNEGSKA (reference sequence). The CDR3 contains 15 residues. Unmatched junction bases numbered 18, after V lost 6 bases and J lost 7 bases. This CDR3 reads CSAPPRDRARIEQYF. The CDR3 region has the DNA TGCAGTGCCCCGCCCCGGGACAGAGCTAGAATAGAGCAGTACTTC.

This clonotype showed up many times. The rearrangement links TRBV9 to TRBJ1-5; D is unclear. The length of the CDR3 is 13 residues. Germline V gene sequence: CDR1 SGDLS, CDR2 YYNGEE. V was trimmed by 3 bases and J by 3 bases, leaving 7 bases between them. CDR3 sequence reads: CASSARNNQPQHF. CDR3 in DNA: TGTGCCAGCAGCGCCCGAAACAATCAGCCCCAGCATTTT. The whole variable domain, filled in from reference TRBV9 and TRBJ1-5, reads DSGVTQTPKHLITATGQRVTLRCSPRSGDLSVYWYQQSLDQGLQFLIQYYNGEERAKGNILERFSAQQFPDLHSELNLSSLELGDSALYFCASSARNNQPQHFGDGTRLSIL.

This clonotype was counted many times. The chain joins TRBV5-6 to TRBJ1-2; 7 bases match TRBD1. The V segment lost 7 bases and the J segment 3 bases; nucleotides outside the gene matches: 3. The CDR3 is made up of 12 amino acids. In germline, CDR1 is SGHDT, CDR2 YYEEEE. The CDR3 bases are TGTGCCAGCCGTACAGGGGACTATGGCTACACCTTC. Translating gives CASRTGDYGYTF.

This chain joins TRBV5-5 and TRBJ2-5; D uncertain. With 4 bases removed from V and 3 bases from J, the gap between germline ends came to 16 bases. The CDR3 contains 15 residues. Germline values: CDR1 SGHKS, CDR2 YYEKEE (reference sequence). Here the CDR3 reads CASSHPAQLEETQYF. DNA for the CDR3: TGTGCCAGCAGCCACCCCGCACAGCTTGAAGAGACCCAGTACTTC.

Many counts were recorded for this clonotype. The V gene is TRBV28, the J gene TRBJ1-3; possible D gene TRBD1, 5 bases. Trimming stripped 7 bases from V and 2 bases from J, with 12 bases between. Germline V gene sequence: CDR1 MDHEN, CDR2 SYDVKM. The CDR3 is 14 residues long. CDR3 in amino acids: CASTKTGPGNTIYF. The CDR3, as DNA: TGTGCCAGCACCAAAACAGGTCCTGGAAACACCATATATTTT.

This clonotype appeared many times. This CDR3 is CASSLAVGGGVGWTQYF. CDR3 nucleotides: TGTGCCAGCAGCTTAGCAGTTGGCGGGGGCGTCGGATGGACCCAGTACTTC. The chain carries TRBV7-2 and TRBJ2-5, with a weak D call TRBD2 (7 bases). The V end was cut by 0 bases, the J end by 7 bases, with 21 bases between. This CDR3 has 17 residues. Germline CDR1 is SGHTA and CDR2 is FQGNSA.

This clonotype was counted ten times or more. The CDR3, as DNA: TGCGCCAGCAGCAAAACCGGGACTAGCGGGGGGGCCTTAGATACGCAGTATTTT. It is translated as CASSKTGTSGGALDTQYF. This chain joins TRBV4-1 and TRBJ2-3; 16 bases fit TRBD2. J lost 5 bases, V lost 5 bases, and 10 bases had no gene match. This CDR3 region has 18 residues. Germline values: CDR1 MGHRA, CDR2 YSYEKL.

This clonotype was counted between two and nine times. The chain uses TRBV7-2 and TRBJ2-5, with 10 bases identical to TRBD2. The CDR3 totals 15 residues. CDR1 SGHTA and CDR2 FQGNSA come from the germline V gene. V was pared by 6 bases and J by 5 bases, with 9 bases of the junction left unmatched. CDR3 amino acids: CASRIAGGPRETQYF. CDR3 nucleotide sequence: TGTGCCAGCAGAATAGCGGGGGGTCCACGCGAGACCCAGTACTTC.

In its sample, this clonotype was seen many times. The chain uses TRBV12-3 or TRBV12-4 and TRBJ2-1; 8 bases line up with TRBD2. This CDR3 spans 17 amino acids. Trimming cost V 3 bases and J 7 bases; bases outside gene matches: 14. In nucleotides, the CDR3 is TGTGCCAGCAGTTTCCGTCATAGCGGGGTCGTGGCGAATGAGCAGTTCTTC. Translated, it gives CASSFRHSGVVANEQFF.

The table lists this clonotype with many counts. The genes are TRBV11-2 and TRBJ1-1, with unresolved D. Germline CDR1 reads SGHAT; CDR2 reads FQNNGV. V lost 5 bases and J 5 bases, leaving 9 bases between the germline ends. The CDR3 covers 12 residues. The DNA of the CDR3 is TGTGCCAGCAGCCAGAAGGGTACTGAAGCTTTCTTT. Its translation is CASSQKGTEAFF.

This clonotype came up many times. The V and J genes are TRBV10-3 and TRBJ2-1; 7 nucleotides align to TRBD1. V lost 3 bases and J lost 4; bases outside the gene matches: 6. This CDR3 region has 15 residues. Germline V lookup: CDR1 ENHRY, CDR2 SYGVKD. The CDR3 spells CAISEPGQKYNEQFF. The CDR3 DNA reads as TGTGCCATCAGTGAACCGGGACAGAAATACAATGAGCAGTTCTTC.

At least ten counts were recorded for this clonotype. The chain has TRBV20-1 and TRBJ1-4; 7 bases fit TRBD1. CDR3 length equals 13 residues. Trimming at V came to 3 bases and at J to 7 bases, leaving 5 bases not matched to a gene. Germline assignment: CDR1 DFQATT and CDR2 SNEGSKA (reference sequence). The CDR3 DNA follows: TGCAGTGCTAGTAAGGGACAGAGTGAAAAACTGTTTTTT. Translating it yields CSASKGQSEKLFF.